Listed here are 21 T cell receptor beta chains from one sample, sequenced in a study of blood T cell repertoires in COVID-19. Clones were sequenced by immunoSEQ multiplex PCR, and TCRdb holds only the in-frame ones, with some missing. The repertoire includes 200,000 or so clones, just under 85% of them detected once, and 0.9% to 0.95% sits in the top ten. What was sequenced was peripheral blood. Source of these receptors: a man between 60 and 75 years old with COVID-19, enrolled during active disease.

In nucleotides, the CDR3 is TGCAGTGCTAGTGCGGGAGGGCCTCCTTTCGGGGAGCTGTTTTTT. Its protein is CSASAGGPPFGELFF. V gene TRBV20-1 combines with J gene TRBJ2-2; 9 nucleotides agree with TRBD2. Trimming at V came to 3 bases and at J to 7 bases, leaving 9 bases not matched to a gene. This CDR3 contains 15 residues. Germline V gene lookup returns CDR1 DFQATT and CDR2 SNEGSKA (reference sequence).

The chain carries TRBV19 and TRBJ2-5; tentatively, D is TRBD1 (6 bases). Matching the DNA end better, TRBJ2-7 makes the J call doubtful. The CDR3 has 15 residues. The germline gives CDR1 LNHDA, CDR2 SQIVND (reference sequence). The CDR3 reads CASSIGTGLAYEQYF. CDR3 in DNA: TGTGCCAGTAGTATAGGTACAGGGCTCGCCTACGAGCAGTACTTC.

The rearrangement links TRBV6-4 to TRBJ2-2, with a tentative D call TRBD1 (6 bases). The CDR3 is 14 residues long. Germline CDR1 MRHNA, CDR2 SNTAGT. V was clipped by 4 bases and J by 6 bases, with 12 bases between them. Written as DNA, the CDR3 is TGTGCCAGCAGTGTCCAGGGGACGGCCGGGGAGCTGTTTTTT. This gives the protein CASSVQGTAGELFF.

V is TRBV6-5 and J is TRBJ2-3; tentatively, D is TRBD1 (7 bases). Trimming cost V 7 bases and J 0 bases, with 11 bases left between them. The CDR3 runs to 14 residues. The germline V gene encodes CDR1 MNHEY and CDR2 SVGAGI. The CDR3 spells CASKEGASTDTQYF. The CDR3 DNA follows: TGTGCCAGCAAGGAGGGGGCTAGCACAGATACGCAGTATTTT.

The rearrangement uses TRBV9 and TRBJ2-1; TRBD2 agrees at 7 bases. From germline, CDR1 is SGDLS and CDR2 YYNGEE. The V gene end was trimmed by 6 bases and the J gene end by 5 bases; junction bases not matched to a gene: 2. CDR3 length: 12 amino acids. The CDR3, as DNA: TGTGCCAGCACGCGGGAGAACAATGAGCAGTTCTTC. Amino acid sequence: CASTRENNEQFF.

The gene calls are TRBV11-2 and TRBJ2-7, with a tentative D call TRBD2 (6 bases). This CDR3 comprises 14 residues. CDR1 SGHAT and CDR2 FQNNGV come from the germline V gene. V was shortened by 0 bases and J by 7 bases, with 13 bases between the two germline ends. The CDR3 loop is CASSLESVGGEQYF. The CDR3 region has the DNA TGTGCCAGCAGCTTAGAGTCGGTGGGGGGAGAGCAGTACTTC. The full variable domain, rest sourced from reference TRBV11-2 and TRBJ2-7, is EAGVAQSPRYKIIEKRQSVAFWCNPISGHATLYWYQQILGQGPKLLIQFQNNGVVDDSQLPKDRFSAERLKGVDSTLKIQPAKLEDSAVYLCASSLESVGGEQYFGPGTRLTVT.

The chain links TRBV19 to TRBJ2-3; D perhaps matches TRBD2 (6 bases). This CDR3 is built from 14 residues. In germline, CDR1 is LNHDA, CDR2 SQIVND (reference sequence). V lost 2 bases and J 1 base, leaving 7 bases between the germline ends. CDR3 in DNA: TGTGCCAGTAGTATACCGGGAGGCACAGATACGCAGTATTTT. Amino acids: CASSIPGGTDTQYF.

V gene TRBV5-1 combines with J gene TRBJ2-5; 11 nucleotides agree with TRBD2. The V gene end was trimmed by 2 bases and the J gene end by 4 bases; junction bases not matched to a gene: 10. The CDR3 totals 17 residues. Germline V gene data show CDR1 as SGHRS and CDR2 as YFSETQ. The CDR3 region has the DNA TGCGCCAGCAGCTTTTCCGGGACTAGCGGAGGCGGAGAGACCCAGTACTTC. Its translation: CASSFSGTSGGGETQYF. Using reference TRBV5-1 and TRBJ2-5 for the parts outside the CDR3, the full variable domain is KAGVTQTPRYLIKTRGQQVTLSCSPISGHRSVSWYQQTPGQGLQFLFEYFSETQRNKGNFPGRFSGRQFSNSRSEMNVSTLELGDSALYLCASSFSGTSGGGETQYFGPGTRLLVL.

The chain recombines TRBV7-2 with TRBJ2-3; weak D call: TRBD1 (5 bases). CDR1 and CDR2 (germline): SGHTA, FQGNSA. The CDR3 runs 15 residues. Between the trimmed V and J ends, which lost 5 bases and 0 bases, there was a span of 12 bases. CDR3 loop: CASSLPAGSTDTQYF. DNA for the CDR3: TGTGCCAGCAGCCTCCCGGCAGGGAGCACAGATACGCAGTATTTT.

This clone was recorded once. The chain combines TRBV6-5 with TRBJ2-7; D remains unclear. CDR1 and CDR2 from the germline V gene are MNHEY and SVGAGI. This CDR3 has 13 amino acids. The V end was cut by 6 bases, the J end by 3 bases, with 12 bases between. The CDR3 DNA sequence: TGTGCCAGCAGCGATCCACTCCTCTACGAGCAGTACTTC. It yields the protein CASSDPLLYEQYF.

The rearrangement uses TRBV18 and TRBJ2-5; D is unclear. The CDR3 is 14 residues long. Between the trimmed V and J ends, which lost 3 bases and 2 bases, there was a span of 10 bases. Germline loops: CDR1 KGHSH, CDR2 LQKENI. The CDR3 loop is CASSPFPSQETQYF. The CDR3 region has the DNA TGTGCCAGCTCACCGTTCCCCAGTCAAGAGACCCAGTACTTC.

The chain uses TRBV3-1 (or the pseudogene TRBV3-2) and TRBJ2-3, with 8 positions matching TRBD1. Germline CDR1 is LGHDT and CDR2 is YNNKEL (reference sequence). After removal of 6 bases from V and 4 bases from J, the junction contained 9 bases not matched to a gene. The length of the CDR3 is 15 residues. CDR3 sequence reads: CASRRRGREADTQYF. CDR3 DNA sequence: TGTGCCAGCAGGCGCAGGGGGCGCGAGGCAGATACGCAGTATTTT.

The chain recombines TRBV27 with TRBJ2-7; 7 bases map to TRBD2. V gave up 9 bases and J gave up 4 bases; unmatched junction bases: 12. Per the germline V gene, CDR1 is MNHEY and CDR2 is SMNVEV (reference sequence). The CDR3 has 14 residues. In nucleotides, the CDR3 is TGTGCCAGTAGAGCGGGGCTAAGTGGGTACGAGCAGTACTTC. Amino acid sequence: CASRAGLSGYEQYF.

The CDR3 loop reads CASSAGYNQPQHF. The CDR3 bases are TGTGCCAGCAGCGCGGGGTACAATCAGCCCCAGCATTTT. The J gene is TRBJ1-5, the V gene TRBV7-2; the D is unclear. The CDR3 sequence is 13 residues long. Trimming took off 5 bases at V and 3 bases at J, with 8 bases between the two ends. In germline, CDR1 is SGHTA, CDR2 FQGNSA.

V gene TRBV6-1 combines with J gene TRBJ2-1; 9 bases agree with TRBD2. CDR1 is MNHNS and CDR2 is SASEGT in the germline V gene. This CDR3 spans 16 amino acids. V was clipped by 4 bases and J by 2 bases; unmatched bases: 6. CDR3 region: CASSVQGLAAYNEQFF. In nucleotides, the CDR3 is TGTGCCAGCAGTGTCCAGGGACTAGCTGCCTACAATGAGCAGTTCTTC.

The rearrangement links TRBV30 to TRBJ1-2; tentative D call: TRBD1 (6 bases). This CDR3 contains 14 residues. CDR1 is GTSNPN, CDR2 SVGIG, per germline (reference sequence). With 0 bases removed from V and 3 bases from J, the gap between germline ends came to 11 bases. The CDR3 spells CAWSVHRAHYGYTF. CDR3 in DNA: TGTGCCTGGAGTGTACACAGGGCGCACTATGGCTACACCTTC.

V usage is TRBV10-1 and J usage is TRBJ2-1; D may be TRBD2 (5 bases). Germline CDR1 WNHNN, CDR2 SYGVQD (reference sequence). V lost 2 bases to trimming and J lost 8 bases, with 13 bases between them. The CDR3 length is 14 residues. CDR3 sequence (DNA): TGCGCCAGCAGTGAGGGGGAAGGCGGGCATGAGCAGTTCTTC. It translates to CASSEGEGGHEQFF.

This chain links TRBV6-6 with TRBJ2-7, with 11 bases identical to TRBD1. This CDR3 spans 16 amino acids. V shed 5 bases, J shed 3 bases, and the junction held 9 bases outside the gene matches. Germline V gene sequence: CDR1 MNHNY, CDR2 SVGAGI (reference sequence). The CDR3 protein is CASSLQRTGGIYEQYF. CDR3 nucleotides: TGTGCCAGCAGTCTTCAAAGGACAGGGGGCATCTACGAGCAGTACTTC.

This chain links TRBV2 with TRBJ1-1; D may be TRBD1 (6 bases). Between the trimmed V and J ends, which lost 8 bases and 1 base, there was a span of 11 bases. CDR1 SNHLY and CDR2 FYNNEI come from the germline V gene. The CDR3 totals 13 residues. CDR3 sequence reads: CASGQTPNTEAFF. Written as DNA, the CDR3 is TGTGCCAGCGGACAGACCCCGAACACTGAAGCTTTCTTT.

This sequence joins TRBV6-5 and TRBJ1-1; D is perhaps TRBD1 (5 bases). CDR1 is MNHEY and CDR2 is SVGAGI in the germline V gene. The length of the CDR3 is 15 residues. The germline V and J ends were trimmed by 6 bases and 4 bases, with 18 bases remaining between them. CDR3 in amino acids: CASSRHGGSSTEAFF. Written as DNA, the CDR3 is TGTGCCAGCAGCCGGCACGGGGGGTCGAGCACTGAAGCTTTCTTT.

This rearrangement joins TRBV4-2 to TRBJ1-3, with TRBD1 matching over 8 bases. This CDR3 is built from 17 residues. Trimming removed 4 bases from V and 3 bases from J; junction bases left unmatched: 11. Germline-derived CDR1 and CDR2 are LGHNA and YNFKEQ. CDR3 protein: CASSPESGTGLGNTIYF. CDR3 in DNA: TGTGCCAGCAGCCCAGAGTCCGGGACAGGTCTTGGAAACACCATATATTTT.